This entry describes one T cell receptor beta chain. Its antigen is unknown. One entry per CDR3 protein results from TCRdb running MiXCR on the reads. The sample holds approximately 1,000 distinct CDR3 sequences, about 21% seen once. The J segment lost 7 bases and the V segment lost 6 bases, leaving 14 bases of the junction unmatched. The length of the CDR3 is 15 residues. This record belongs to a study of liver allograft versus peripheral blood T cells. Study information: The authors compared T cell receptor repertoires in transplanted livers with those in the peripheral blood of recipients.

Findings and limits, study-wide: Reports indicated that T cell receptor repertoires inside liver allografts differed from those in peripheral blood.

The chain recombines TRBV12-3 or TRBV12-4 with TRBJ1-2; the match to TRBD1 covers 7 bases. The clonotype comes from a human patient who had a liver transplant. The graft donor may be the source of some T cells. The CDR3 sequence: CASRATGKRGGGYTF. The CDR3 DNA reads as TGTGCCAGCAGAGCGACAGGGAAAAGGGGGGGTGGCTACACCTTC.